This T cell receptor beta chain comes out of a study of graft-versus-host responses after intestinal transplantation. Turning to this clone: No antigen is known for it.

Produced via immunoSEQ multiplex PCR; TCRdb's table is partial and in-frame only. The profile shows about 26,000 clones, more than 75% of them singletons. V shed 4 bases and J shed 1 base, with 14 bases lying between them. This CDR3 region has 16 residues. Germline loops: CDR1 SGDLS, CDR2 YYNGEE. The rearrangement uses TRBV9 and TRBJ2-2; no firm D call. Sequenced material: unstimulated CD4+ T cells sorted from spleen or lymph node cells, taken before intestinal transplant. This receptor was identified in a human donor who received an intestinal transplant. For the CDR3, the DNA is TGTGCCAGCAGCCCCCAGCCAGGCCTGAACACCGGGGAGCTGTTTTTT. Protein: CASSPQPGLNTGELFF.